Shown below are 25 T cell receptor beta chains from a single sample sequenced in a study of blood T cell repertoires in COVID-19. Assay used: immunoSEQ multiplex PCR; TCRdb lists only in-frame clones, some missing. The sample has more than 50,000 clones; roughly 90% are singletons. The specimen sequenced was peripheral blood. Receptors originate from a human donor in a cohort sampled during active COVID-19.

This sequence joins TRBV27 and TRBJ1-5; the D gene is possibly TRBD1 (5 bases). This CDR3 comprises 15 residues. Germline assignment: CDR1 MNHEY and CDR2 SMNVEV (reference sequence). With 3 bases removed from V and 3 bases from J, the gap between germline ends came to 12 bases. CDR3 sequence (DNA): TGTGCCAGCAGTTTGCAGGGATTTTACAATCAGCCCCAGCATTTT. This sequence encodes CASSLQGFYNQPQHF.

The gene calls are TRBV19 and TRBJ2-7; tentative D call: TRBD2 (5 bases). The V gene lost 4 bases and the J gene lost 4 bases, with 14 bases spanning the gap. In germline, CDR1 is LNHDA, CDR2 SQIVND (reference sequence). The CDR3 has 14 residues. DNA for the CDR3: TGTGCCAGTAGTAGCACTAGAGGAAGTTACGAGCAGTACTTC. Translated: CASSSTRGSYEQYF.

The chain joins TRBV5-6 to TRBJ2-5, with 8 bases matching TRBD2. The CDR3 runs 15 residues. Germline V gives CDR1 SGHDT, CDR2 YYEEEE. With V trimmed by 0 bases and J by 1 base, 2 bases remained unmatched. CDR3 DNA: TGTGCCAGCAGCTTGGTTACTAGCGGCCAAGAGACCCAGTACTTC. It is translated as CASSLVTSGQETQYF.

The chain carries TRBV5-1 and TRBJ2-1; 7 bases are a match to TRBD2. CDR1 and CDR2 from the germline V gene are SGHRS and YFSETQ. Trimming at V came to 3 bases and at J to 2 bases, leaving 11 bases not matched to a gene. The CDR3 has 17 amino acids. The DNA of the CDR3 is TGCGCCAGCAGCTCGGTTCCCATTAGCGGGCCCTACAATGAGCAGTTCTTC. Translating it yields CASSSVPISGPYNEQFF.

V usage is TRBV5-1 and J usage is TRBJ2-2, with D unclear. The CDR3 runs to 15 residues. The germline CDR1 and CDR2 sequences are SGHRS and YFSETQ. Trimming left V 6 bases short and J 4 bases short, with 16 bases between. CDR3 amino acids: CASTTGAVGTGELFF. CDR3 nucleotides: TGCGCCAGCACGACGGGTGCTGTGGGCACCGGGGAGCTGTTTTTT.

The rearrangement uses TRBV5-1 and TRBJ1-6; 10 nucleotides line up with TRBD1. The ends lost 3 bases at V and 5 bases at J; junction bases unmatched: 2. Germline loops: CDR1 SGHRS, CDR2 YFSETQ. The CDR3 is 15 residues long. Here the CDR3 reads CASSSGTGDNSPLHF. The CDR3 DNA is TGCGCCAGCAGCTCCGGGACAGGGGATAATTCACCCCTCCACTTT.

This chain joins TRBV24-1 and TRBJ2-3; D is unclear. CDR3 length equals 16 residues. The germline V gene has CDR1 KGHDR and CDR2 SFDVKD. Deletions cut 3 bases from V and 0 bases from J, with 12 bases between. CDR3 in DNA: TGTGCCACCAGTGATAGAGGTTCATCCAGCACAGATACGCAGTATTTT. Its translation is CATSDRGSSSTDTQYF.

This clone was observed a single time. The CDR3 sequence: CASSTTGTGPSDTQYF. The CDR3 DNA reads TGTGCCAGCAGCACGACCGGGACAGGACCGTCAGATACGCAGTATTTT. The chain joins TRBV3-1 (or the pseudogene TRBV3-2) to TRBJ2-3, with 8 bases lining up with TRBD1. Germline V gene data show CDR1 as LGHDT and CDR2 as YNNKEL (reference sequence). J gave up 4 bases and V 5 bases, and 11 bases lay outside the gene matches. The CDR3 is made up of 16 amino acids.

This sequence joins TRBV6-5 and TRBJ1-1, with D unresolved. Looked up from germline, CDR1 is MNHEY and CDR2 is SVGAGI. V was pared by 6 bases and J by 4 bases, with 9 bases between. The CDR3 totals 12 residues. The DNA for the CDR3 is TGTGCCAGCAGCCGAACAGTCACTGAAGCTTTCTTT. The encoded protein is CASSRTVTEAFF.

This chain joins TRBV2 and TRBJ2-2, with D perhaps TRBD2 (6 bases). This CDR3 contains 15 residues. From germline, CDR1 is SNHLY and CDR2 FYNNEI. With 6 bases removed from V and 7 bases from J, the gap between germline ends came to 18 bases. In nucleotides, the CDR3 is TGTGCCAGCAGAACCGGGACCGGGGGTTTCGGGGAGCTGTTTTTT. Its protein is CASRTGTGGFGELFF.

The chain carries TRBV7-2 and TRBJ2-7, with 8 bases lining up with TRBD1. Germline values: CDR1 SGHTA, CDR2 FQGNSA. Germline trimming cut 2 bases from V and 6 bases from J; bases unmatched to any gene: 12. This CDR3 spans 16 amino acids. The CDR3: CASSLIPTGGFAEQYF. As DNA, the CDR3 is TGTGCCAGCAGCTTAATCCCAACAGGGGGGTTTGCCGAGCAGTACTTC.

This sequence joins TRBV6-6 and TRBJ2-6, with D possibly matching TRBD2 (6 bases). This CDR3 is built from 17 residues. Trimming cost V 6 bases and J 3 bases, with 18 bases left between them. Germline V gives CDR1 MNHNY, CDR2 SVGAGI (reference sequence). CDR3 bases: TGTGCCAGCAGCCGACCAACGTGGGGAGGTGGGGCCAACGTCCTGACTTTC. This gives the protein CASSRPTWGGGANVLTF.

The rearrangement joins TRBV15 to TRBJ2-5, with a weak D call TRBD1 (5 bases). V lost 1 base, J lost 2 bases, and 14 bases lay in between. Germline V gene lookup returns CDR1 LNHNV and CDR2 YYDKDF (reference sequence). The CDR3 loop spans 16 amino acids. CDR3 sequence reads: CATSRGQHRNQETQYF. As DNA, the CDR3 is TGTGCCACCAGCAGAGGACAGCACAGAAATCAAGAGACCCAGTACTTC. The full variable domain, completed using reference TRBV15 and TRBJ2-5, is DAMVIQNPRYQVTQFGKPVTLSCSQTLNHNVMYWYQQKSSQAPKLLFHYYDKDFNNEADTPDNFQSRRPNTSFCFLDIRSPGLGDTAMYLCATSRGQHRNQETQYFGPGTRLLVL.

In DNA form, the CDR3 reads TGTGCCAGCAGCTTAGACAGGTTACCCAATGAGCAGTTCTTC. This codes for CASSLDRLPNEQFF. This rearrangement joins TRBV7-2 to TRBJ2-1; possible D gene TRBD1, 5 bases. The V end was cut by 1 base, the J end by 6 bases, with 10 bases between. This CDR3 is 14 amino acids long. Germline-derived CDR1 and CDR2 are SGHTA and FQGNSA.

The rearrangement joins TRBV2 to TRBJ1-1, with D maybe TRBD1 (5 bases). The CDR3 extends over 13 amino acids. CDR1 is SNHLY, CDR2 FYNNEI, per germline. V lost 4 bases and J 4 bases, leaving 10 bases between the germline ends. The CDR3 sequence: CASSVGGSTEAFF. The CDR3 nucleotides read TGTGCCAGCAGTGTTGGGGGGAGCACTGAAGCTTTCTTT. Supplemented by reference TRBV2 and TRBJ1-1, the full variable domain reads EPEVTQTPSHQVTQMGQEVILRCVPISNHLYFYWYRQILGQKVEFLVSFYNNEISEKSEIFDDQFSVERPDGSNFTLKIRSTKLEDSAMYFCASSVGGSTEAFFGQGTRLTVV.

The rearrangement joins TRBV12-3 or TRBV12-4 to TRBJ2-1; TRBD2 is a possible D gene (6 bases). The CDR3 is 13 amino acids. The germline V and J ends were trimmed by 4 bases and 12 bases, with 16 bases remaining between them. Written as DNA, the CDR3 is TGTGCCAGCAGTTCAGGAATAGCGGCTATGCAGTTCTTC. Its protein product is CASSSGIAAMQFF.

The V call is TRBV5-4, the J call TRBJ1-1; TRBD1 aligns across 9 bases. Losses at the gene ends were 4 bases for V and 7 bases for J; bases not matched to a gene: 14. Per the germline V gene, CDR1 is SGHNT and CDR2 is YYREEE (reference sequence). The CDR3 totals 16 residues. The CDR3 nucleotides are TGTGCCAGCAGCGCGACAGGGGGTCAAGGGAGGAGTGAAGCTTTCTTT. This translates into CASSATGGQGRSEAFF.

The V gene is TRBV5-1, the J gene TRBJ2-5; D is perhaps TRBD1 (5 bases). Between the trimmed V and J ends, which lost 2 bases and 2 bases, there was a span of 7 bases. This CDR3 has 13 residues. The germline gives CDR1 SGHRS, CDR2 YFSETQ. In DNA, the CDR3 is TGCGCCAGCAGCTTCACAGGACAAGAGACCCAGTACTTC. This encodes CASSFTGQETQYF.

The DNA of the CDR3 is TGTGCCAGCAGAGACAGGGGGCGCGTCACCGGGGAGCTGTTTTTT. Its translation is CASRDRGRVTGELFF. V is TRBV6-5 and J is TRBJ2-2, with 10 positions matching TRBD1. The junction had 5 bases not matched to a gene; V was cut back by 6 bases and J by 4 bases. Germline CDR1 MNHEY, CDR2 SVGAGI. The CDR3 length is 15 residues.

The rearrangement uses TRBV9 and TRBJ2-1; TRBD2 aligns across 8 bases. Trimming cost V 0 bases and J 8 bases; bases outside gene matches: 7. Germline V gives CDR1 SGDLS, CDR2 YYNGEE. The CDR3 is made up of 15 amino acids. CDR3 loop: CASSVAGGPLDEQFF. The DNA for the CDR3 is TGTGCCAGCAGCGTAGCGGGAGGGCCTCTAGATGAGCAGTTCTTC.

Only a few counts were recorded for this clone. This chain uses TRBV7-9 with TRBJ1-2; D is unclear. Trimming pared 4 bases from V and 7 bases from J, leaving 7 bases between. The CDR3 is 11 residues long. In germline, CDR1 is SEHNR, CDR2 FQNEAQ (reference sequence). CDR3 DNA: TGTGCCAGCAGCTCCATCGGTGGCTACACCTTC. It yields the protein CASSSIGGYTF.

The chain joins TRBV4-3 to TRBJ2-2; D gene unclear. CDR1 is LGHNA and CDR2 is YSLEER in the germline V gene. V was cut by 9 bases and J by 1 base, with 12 bases left in between. CDR3 length: 14 residues. The CDR3 region is CASSKTENTGELFF. CDR3 nucleotide sequence: TGCGCCAGTAGTAAGACTGAGAACACCGGGGAGCTGTTTTTT.

CDR3 sequence: CAISQQGTYEQYF. The CDR3 DNA reads TGTGCCATCAGTCAACAGGGCACCTACGAGCAGTACTTC. The gene calls are TRBV10-3 and TRBJ2-7; a weak D match, TRBD1 (6 bases). Germline V CDR1 and CDR2: ENHRY, SYGVKD. The CDR3 length is 13 residues. The V end lost 5 bases, the J end lost 2 bases, and 10 bases lay between the germline ends.

The chain uses TRBV6-5 and TRBJ2-3; 9 positions agree with TRBD2. The length of the CDR3 is 13 residues. Per the germline V gene, CDR1 is MNHEY and CDR2 is SVGAGI. V shed 10 bases, J shed 4 bases, and the junction held 6 bases outside the gene matches. CDR3 residues: CAIQAGGADTQYF. The DNA of the CDR3 is TGTGCCATACAAGCGGGAGGCGCAGATACGCAGTATTTT.

The chain couples TRBV28 to TRBJ1-4; TRBD1 is a possible D gene (6 bases). The CDR3 extends over 18 amino acids. Germline V gives CDR1 MDHEN, CDR2 SYDVKM. V was pared by 7 bases and J by 5 bases, with 26 bases between. CDR3 sequence: CASTLLRRGGVANEKLFF. The CDR3 DNA sequence: TGTGCCAGCACCCTATTACGGAGGGGGGGGGTAGCGAATGAAAAACTGTTTTTT.